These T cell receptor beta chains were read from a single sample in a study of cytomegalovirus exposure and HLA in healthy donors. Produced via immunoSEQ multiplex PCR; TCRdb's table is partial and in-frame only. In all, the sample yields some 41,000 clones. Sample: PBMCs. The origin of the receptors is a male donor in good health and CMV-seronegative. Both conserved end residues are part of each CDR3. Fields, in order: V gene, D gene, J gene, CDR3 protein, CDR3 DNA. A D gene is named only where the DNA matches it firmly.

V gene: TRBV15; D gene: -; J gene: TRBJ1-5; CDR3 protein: CATSRDLETRNQPQHF; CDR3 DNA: TGTGCCACCAGCAGAGATTTGGAAACGAGGAATCAGCCCCAGCATTTT
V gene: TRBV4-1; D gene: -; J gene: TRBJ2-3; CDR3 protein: CASSQDPKSTAGTDTQYF; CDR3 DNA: TGCGCCAGCAGCCAAGATCCTAAGTCCACGGCGGGAACAGATACGCAGTATTTT
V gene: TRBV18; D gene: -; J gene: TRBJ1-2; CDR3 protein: CASSPGGYGYTF; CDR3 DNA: TGTGCCAGCTCACCTGGCGGGTATGGCTACACCTTC
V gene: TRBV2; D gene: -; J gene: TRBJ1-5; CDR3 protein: CASSVLGRNSNQPQHF; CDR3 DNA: TGTGCCAGCAGTGTTTTGGGCAGGAATAGCAATCAGCCCCAGCATTTT
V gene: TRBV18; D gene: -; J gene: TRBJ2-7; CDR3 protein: CASSPRRGGYEQYF; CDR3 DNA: TGTGCCAGCTCACCAAGGCGGGGCGGGTACGAGCAGTACTTC
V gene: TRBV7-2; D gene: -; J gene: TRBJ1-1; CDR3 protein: CASSFRTSMNTEAFF; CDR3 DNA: TGTGCCAGCAGCTTTCGGACTTCTATGAACACTGAAGCTTTCTTT
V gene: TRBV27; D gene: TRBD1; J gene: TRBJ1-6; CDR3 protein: CASSPSLTGGLDSPLHF; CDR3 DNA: TGTGCCAGCAGTCCCTCCTTGACAGGGGGTCTGGATTCACCCCTCCACTTT
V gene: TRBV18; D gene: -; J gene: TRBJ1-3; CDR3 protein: CASSASGVLGNTIYF; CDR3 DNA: TGTGCCAGCTCAGCGAGTGGAGTCCTAGGAAACACCATATATTTT
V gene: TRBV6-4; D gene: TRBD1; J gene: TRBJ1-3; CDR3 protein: CASSDEGQADSGNTIYF; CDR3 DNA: TGTGCCAGCAGTGACGAGGGACAGGCTGACTCTGGAAACACCATATATTTT
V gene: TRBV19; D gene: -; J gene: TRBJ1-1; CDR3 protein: CASSRGLRNTEAFF; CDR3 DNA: TGTGCCAGTAGTAGGGGACTCCGGAACACTGAAGCTTTCTTT
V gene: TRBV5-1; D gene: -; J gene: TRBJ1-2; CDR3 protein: CASSFGDGFYGYTF; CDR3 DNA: TGCGCCAGCAGCTTTGGAGACGGTTTCTATGGCTACACCTTC
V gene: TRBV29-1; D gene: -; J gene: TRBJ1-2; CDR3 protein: CTNRRVGNYGYTF; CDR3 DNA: TGCACCAATCGGAGGGTCGGGAACTATGGCTACACCTTC
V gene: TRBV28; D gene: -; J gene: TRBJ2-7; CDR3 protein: CASSSYNEQYF; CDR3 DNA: TGTGCCAGCAGTTCCTATAACGAGCAGTACTTC
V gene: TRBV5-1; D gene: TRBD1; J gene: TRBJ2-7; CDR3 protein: CASSQGGRFAYEQYF; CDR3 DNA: TGCGCCAGCAGCCAAGGGGGCCGTTTTGCCTACGAGCAGTACTTC
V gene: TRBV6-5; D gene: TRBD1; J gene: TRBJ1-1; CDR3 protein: CASSSTGVSTEAFF; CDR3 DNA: TGTGCCAGCAGCTCAACAGGGGTGAGCACTGAAGCTTTCTTT
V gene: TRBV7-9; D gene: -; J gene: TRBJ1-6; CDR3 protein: CASSFVGGPLHF; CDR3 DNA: TGTGCCAGCAGCTTCGTCGGGGGACCCCTCCACTTT
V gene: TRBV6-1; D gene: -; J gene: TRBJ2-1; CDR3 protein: CASRERTSSYNEQFF; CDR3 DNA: TGTGCCAGTAGGGAGCGGACCAGCTCCTACAATGAGCAGTTCTTC
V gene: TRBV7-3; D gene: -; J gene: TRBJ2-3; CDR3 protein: CASSSSSTDTQYF; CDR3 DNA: TGTGCCAGCAGCTCCTCTAGCACAGATACGCAGTATTTT
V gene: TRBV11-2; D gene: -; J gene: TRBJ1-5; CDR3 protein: CASSSTQGSQPQHF; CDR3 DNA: TGTGCCAGCAGCTCAACCCAGGGGAGTCAGCCCCAGCATTTT
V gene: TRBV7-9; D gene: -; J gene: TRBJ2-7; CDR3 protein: CASSPRGSPSYEQYF; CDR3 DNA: TGTGCCAGCAGCCCTCGGGGGAGCCCCTCCTACGAGCAGTACTTC
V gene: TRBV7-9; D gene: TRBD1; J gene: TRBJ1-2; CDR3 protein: CASSLAGRGKDYTF; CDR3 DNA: TGTGCCAGCAGCTTAGCGGGCAGGGGGAAGGACTACACCTTC
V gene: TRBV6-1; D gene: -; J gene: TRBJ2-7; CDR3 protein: CASSRGTLYEQYF; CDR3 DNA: TGTGCCAGCAGTAGGGGGACACTCTACGAGCAGTACTTC
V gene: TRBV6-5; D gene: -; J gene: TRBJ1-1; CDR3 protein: CASREGLLNTEAFF; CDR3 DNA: TGTGCCAGCAGGGAGGGACTCTTGAACACTGAAGCTTTCTTT
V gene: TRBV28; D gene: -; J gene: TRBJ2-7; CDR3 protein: CASSLGSGLRWQYF; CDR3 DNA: TGTGCCAGCAGTTTGGGGAGTGGCCTACGATGGCAGTACTTC
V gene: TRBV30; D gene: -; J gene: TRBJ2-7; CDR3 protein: CAWSVTVQQYF; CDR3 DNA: TGTGCCTGGAGTGTAACAGTTCAGCAGTACTTC
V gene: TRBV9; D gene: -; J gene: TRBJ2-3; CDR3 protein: CASSALVSDTQYF; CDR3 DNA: TGTGCCAGCAGCGCCCTAGTTTCAGATACGCAGTATTTT
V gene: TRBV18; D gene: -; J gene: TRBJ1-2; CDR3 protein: CASSTDPSGGYTF; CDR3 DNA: TGTGCCAGCTCAACGGACCCCTCGGGGGGCTACACCTTC
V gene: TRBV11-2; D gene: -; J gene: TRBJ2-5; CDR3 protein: CASSFFGSARETQYF; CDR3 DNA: TGTGCCAGCAGCTTCTTTGGGAGCGCCCGAGAGACCCAGTACTTC
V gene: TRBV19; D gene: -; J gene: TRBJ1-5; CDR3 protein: CASSFGGTSDQPQHF; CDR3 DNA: TGTGCCAGTAGTTTTGGGGGCACGTCGGATCAGCCCCAGCATTTT
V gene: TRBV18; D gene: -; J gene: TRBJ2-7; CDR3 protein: CASSPQDSRGEQYF; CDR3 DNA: TGTGCCAGCTCACCACAAGACAGTAGGGGCGAGCAGTACTTC
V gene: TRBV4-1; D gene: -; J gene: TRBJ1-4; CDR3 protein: CASSQGRGSEKLFF; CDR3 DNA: TGCGCCAGCAGCCAAGGCAGGGGTAGCGAAAAACTGTTTTTT
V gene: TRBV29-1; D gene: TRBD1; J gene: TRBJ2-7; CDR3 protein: CSVRDRVYEQYF; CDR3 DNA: TGCAGCGTCCGGGACAGGGTCTACGAGCAGTACTTC
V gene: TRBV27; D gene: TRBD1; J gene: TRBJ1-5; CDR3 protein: CASSLWATGGQPQHF; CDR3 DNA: TGTGCCAGCAGTTTATGGGCGACAGGGGGACAGCCCCAGCATTTT
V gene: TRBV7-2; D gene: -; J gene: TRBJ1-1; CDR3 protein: CASSLVRDRTEAFF; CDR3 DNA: TGTGCCAGCAGCTTAGTGAGGGATCGGACTGAAGCTTTCTTT
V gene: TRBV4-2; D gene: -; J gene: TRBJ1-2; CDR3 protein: CASSPKSNYGYTF; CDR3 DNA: TGTGCCAGCAGCCCTAAATCTAACTATGGCTACACCTTC
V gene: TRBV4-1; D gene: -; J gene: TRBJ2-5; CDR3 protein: CASSQTTTGKGETQYF; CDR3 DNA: TGCGCCAGCAGCCAAACCACCACAGGGAAAGGAGAGACCCAGTACTTC
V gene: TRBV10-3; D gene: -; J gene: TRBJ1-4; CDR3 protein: CAISDPQGSRNEKLFF; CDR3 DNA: TGTGCCATCAGTGACCCCCAGGGATCCCGCAATGAAAAACTGTTTTTT
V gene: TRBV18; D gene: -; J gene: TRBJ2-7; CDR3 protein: CASAGWASPYEQYF; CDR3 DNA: TGTGCCAGCGCGGGCTGGGCGAGCCCCTACGAGCAGTACTTC
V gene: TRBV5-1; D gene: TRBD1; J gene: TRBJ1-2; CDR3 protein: CASSHLGQLNYGYTF; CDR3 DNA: TGCGCCAGCTCACACCTGGGACAGCTTAACTATGGCTACACCTTC
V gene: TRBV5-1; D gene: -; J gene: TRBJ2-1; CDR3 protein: CASSLSGGSYNEQFF; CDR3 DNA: TGCGCCAGCAGCTTGTCCGGGGGTTCCTACAATGAGCAGTTCTTC
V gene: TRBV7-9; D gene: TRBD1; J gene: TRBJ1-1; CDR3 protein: CASSLPGGGTEAFF; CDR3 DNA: TGTGCCAGCAGCCTACCAGGGGGCGGCACTGAAGCTTTCTTT
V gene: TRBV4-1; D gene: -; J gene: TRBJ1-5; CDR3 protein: CASSQHGTSNQPQHF; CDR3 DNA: TGCGCCAGCAGCCAACATGGCACGAGCAATCAGCCCCAGCATTTT
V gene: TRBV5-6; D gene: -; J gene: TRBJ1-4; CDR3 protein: CASSTVRDPNEKLFF; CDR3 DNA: TGTGCCAGCAGCACCGTCAGGGATCCTAATGAAAAACTGTTTTTT
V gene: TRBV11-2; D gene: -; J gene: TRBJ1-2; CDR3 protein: CASSLAGTNYGYTF; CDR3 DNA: TGTGCCAGCAGCTTGGCAGGGACTAACTATGGCTACACCTTC
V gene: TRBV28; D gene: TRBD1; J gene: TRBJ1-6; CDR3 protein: CASSLSPGQGHSPLHF; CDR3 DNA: TGTGCCAGCAGTTTATCCCCGGGACAGGGGCATTCACCCCTCCACTTT
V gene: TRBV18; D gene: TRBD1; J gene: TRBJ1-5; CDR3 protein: CASSPPGQNQPQHF; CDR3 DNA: TGTGCCAGCTCACCACCGGGACAGAATCAGCCCCAGCATTTT
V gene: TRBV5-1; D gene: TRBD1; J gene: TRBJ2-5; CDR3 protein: CASSLQGEETQYF; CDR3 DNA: TGCGCCAGCAGCTTACAGGGGGAAGAGACCCAGTACTTC
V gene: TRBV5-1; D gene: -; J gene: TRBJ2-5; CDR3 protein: CASSLLVQETQYF; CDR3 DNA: TGCGCCAGCAGCTTGCTTGTACAAGAGACCCAGTACTTC
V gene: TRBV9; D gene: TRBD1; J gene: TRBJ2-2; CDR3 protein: CASSHPGGAGELFF; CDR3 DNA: TGTGCCAGCAGCCACCCAGGGGGCGCCGGGGAGCTGTTTTTT
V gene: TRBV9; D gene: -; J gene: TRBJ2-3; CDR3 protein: CASSVESGSSTDTQYF; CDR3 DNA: TGTGCCAGCAGCGTAGAGTCGGGATCTAGCACAGATACGCAGTATTTT
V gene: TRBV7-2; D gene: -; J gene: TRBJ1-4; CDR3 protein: CASSSRQPNEKLFF; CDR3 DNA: TGTGCCAGCAGCTCTCGACAGCCTAATGAAAAACTGTTTTTT
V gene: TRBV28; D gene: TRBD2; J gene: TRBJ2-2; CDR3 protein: CASSTRLAGGPNTGELFF; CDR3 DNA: TGTGCCAGCAGTACCAGACTAGCGGGGGGCCCAAACACCGGGGAGCTGTTTTTT
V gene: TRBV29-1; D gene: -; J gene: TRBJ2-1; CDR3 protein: CSVVRQGDNEQFF; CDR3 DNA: TGCAGCGTTGTCAGGCAGGGTGACAATGAGCAGTTCTTC
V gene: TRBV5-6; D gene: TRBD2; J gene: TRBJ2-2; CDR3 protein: CASSFALAATGELFF; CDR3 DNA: TGTGCCAGCAGCTTCGCTCTAGCGGCCACCGGGGAGCTGTTTTTT
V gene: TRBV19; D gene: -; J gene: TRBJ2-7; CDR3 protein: CASSINLGPYEQYF; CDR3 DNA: TGTGCCAGTAGTATTAACCTGGGCCCCTACGAGCAGTACTTC
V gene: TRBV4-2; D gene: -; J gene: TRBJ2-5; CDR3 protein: CASSQDREGGETQYF; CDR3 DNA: TGTGCCAGCAGCCAAGATCGTGAGGGCGGGGAGACCCAGTACTTC
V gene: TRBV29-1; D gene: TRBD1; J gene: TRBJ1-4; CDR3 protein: CSVDTGQGNEKLFF; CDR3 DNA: TGCAGCGTGGACACGGGACAGGGGAACGAAAAACTGTTTTTT
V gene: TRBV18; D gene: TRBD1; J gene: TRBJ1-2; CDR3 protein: CASSPSVGRGPYGYTF; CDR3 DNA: TGTGCCAGCTCACCATCCGTCGGCAGGGGGCCGTATGGCTACACCTTC
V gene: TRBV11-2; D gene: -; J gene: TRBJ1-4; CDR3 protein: CASKNTNDEKLFF; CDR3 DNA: TGTGCCAGCAAGAACACGAACGATGAAAAACTGTTTTTT
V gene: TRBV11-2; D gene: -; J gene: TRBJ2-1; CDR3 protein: CASRSGVANNEQFF; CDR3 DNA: TGTGCCAGCAGGTCTGGAGTGGCTAACAATGAGCAGTTCTTC